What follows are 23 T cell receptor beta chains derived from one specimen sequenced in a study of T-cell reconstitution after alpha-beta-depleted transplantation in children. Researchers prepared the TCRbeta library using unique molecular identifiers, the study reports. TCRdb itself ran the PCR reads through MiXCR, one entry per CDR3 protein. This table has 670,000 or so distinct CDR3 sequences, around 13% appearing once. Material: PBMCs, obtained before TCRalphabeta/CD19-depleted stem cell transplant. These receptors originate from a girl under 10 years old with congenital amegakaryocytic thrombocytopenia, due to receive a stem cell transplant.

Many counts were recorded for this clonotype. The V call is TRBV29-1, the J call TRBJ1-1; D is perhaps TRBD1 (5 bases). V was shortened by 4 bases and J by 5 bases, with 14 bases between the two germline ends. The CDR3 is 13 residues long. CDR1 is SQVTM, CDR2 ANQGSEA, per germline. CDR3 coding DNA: TGCAGCGTTGCGGCAGGGACGGGAACTGAAGCTTTCTTT. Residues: CSVAAGTGTEAFF. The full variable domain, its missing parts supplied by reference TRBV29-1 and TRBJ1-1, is SAVISQKPSRDICQRGTSLTIQCQVDSQVTMMFWYRQQPGQSLTLIATANQGSEATYESGFVIDKFPISRPNLTFSTLTVSNMSPEDSSIYLCSVAAGTGTEAFFGQGTRLTVV.

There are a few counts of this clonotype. CDR3 in amino acids: CASIPGGGNYGYTF. The CDR3 region has the DNA TGTGCCAGCATCCCAGGCGGGGGAAACTATGGCTACACCTTC. The chain recombines TRBV7-9 with TRBJ1-2, with D possibly being TRBD1 (5 bases). V gave up 7 bases and J gave up 2 bases, with 14 bases separating them. Per germline, CDR1 SEHNR and CDR2 FQNEAQ (reference sequence). This CDR3 spans 14 amino acids.

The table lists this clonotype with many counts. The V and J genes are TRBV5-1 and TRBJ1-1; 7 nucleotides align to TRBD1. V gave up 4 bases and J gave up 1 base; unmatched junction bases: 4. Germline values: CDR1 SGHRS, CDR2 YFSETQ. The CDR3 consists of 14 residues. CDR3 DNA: TGCGCCAGCAGCCGACAGGGTTCGAACACTGAAGCTTTCTTT. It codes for CASSRQGSNTEAFF.

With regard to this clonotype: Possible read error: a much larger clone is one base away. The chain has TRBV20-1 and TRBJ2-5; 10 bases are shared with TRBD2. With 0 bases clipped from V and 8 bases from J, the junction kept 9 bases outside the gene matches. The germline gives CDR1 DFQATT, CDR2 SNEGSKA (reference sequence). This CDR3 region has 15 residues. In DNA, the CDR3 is TGCAGTGCTAGAGAGTGGCTAGCGGGAGATCACACCCAGTACTTC. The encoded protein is CSAREWLAGDHTQYF.

CDR3 sequence: CSGTTWNTEAFF. The CDR3 coding sequence is TGCAGCGGCACGACTTGGAACACTGAAGCTTTCTTT. The chain carries TRBV29-1 and TRBJ1-1; D gene unclear. V was cut by 7 bases and J by 1 base, with 10 bases left in between. The CDR3 consists of 12 residues. Germline V CDR1 and CDR2: SQVTM, ANQGSEA.

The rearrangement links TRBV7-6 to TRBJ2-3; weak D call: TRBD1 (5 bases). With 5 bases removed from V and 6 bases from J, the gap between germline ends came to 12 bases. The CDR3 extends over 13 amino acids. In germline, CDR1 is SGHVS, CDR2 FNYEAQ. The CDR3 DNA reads TGTGCCAGCAGCCCAGGGATGGTGGATACGCAGTATTTT. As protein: CASSPGMVDTQYF.

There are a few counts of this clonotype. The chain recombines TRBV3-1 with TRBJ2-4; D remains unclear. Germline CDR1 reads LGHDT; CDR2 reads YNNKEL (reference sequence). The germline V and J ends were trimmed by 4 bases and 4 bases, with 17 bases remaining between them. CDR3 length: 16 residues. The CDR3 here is CASSREGEVEKNIQYF. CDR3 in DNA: TGTGCCAGCAGCCGGGAAGGTGAGGTCGAAAAAAACATTCAGTACTTC.

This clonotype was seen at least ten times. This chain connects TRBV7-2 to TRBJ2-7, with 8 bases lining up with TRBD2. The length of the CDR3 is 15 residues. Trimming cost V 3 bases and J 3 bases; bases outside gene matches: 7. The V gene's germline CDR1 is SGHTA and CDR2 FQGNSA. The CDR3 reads CASSFSSGPSYEQYF. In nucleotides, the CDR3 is TGTGCCAGCAGCTTCTCTAGCGGGCCTAGCTACGAGCAGTACTTC.

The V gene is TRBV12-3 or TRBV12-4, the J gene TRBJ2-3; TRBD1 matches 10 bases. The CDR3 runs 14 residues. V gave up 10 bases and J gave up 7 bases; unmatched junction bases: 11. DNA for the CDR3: TGTGCCACCGACCCCGGGACAGGGGTGCATACGCAGTATTTT. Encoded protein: CATDPGTGVHTQYF.

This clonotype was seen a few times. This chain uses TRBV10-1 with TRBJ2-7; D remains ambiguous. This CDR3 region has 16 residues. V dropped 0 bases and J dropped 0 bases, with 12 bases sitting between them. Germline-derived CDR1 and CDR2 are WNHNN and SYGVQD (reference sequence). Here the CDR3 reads CASSESVGSSSYEQYF. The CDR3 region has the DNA TGCGCCAGCAGTGAGTCGGTAGGCTCGAGCTCCTACGAGCAGTACTTC.

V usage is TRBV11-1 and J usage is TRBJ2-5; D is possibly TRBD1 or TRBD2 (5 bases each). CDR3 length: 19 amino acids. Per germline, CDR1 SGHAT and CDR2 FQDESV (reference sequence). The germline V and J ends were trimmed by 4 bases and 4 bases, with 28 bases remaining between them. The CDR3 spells CASSYRRPTAAVGIETQYF. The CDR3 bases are TGTGCCAGCAGCTACCGACGGCCGACAGCGGCGGTTGGTATAGAGACCCAGTACTTC.

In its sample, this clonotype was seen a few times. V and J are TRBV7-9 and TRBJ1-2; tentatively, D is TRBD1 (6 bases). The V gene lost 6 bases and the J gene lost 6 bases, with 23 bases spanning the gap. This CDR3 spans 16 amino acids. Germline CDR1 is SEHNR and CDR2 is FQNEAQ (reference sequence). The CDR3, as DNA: TGTGCCAGCAGAAAGTACAGGGAAGATCCTATCGATGGCTACACCTTC. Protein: CASRKYREDPIDGYTF. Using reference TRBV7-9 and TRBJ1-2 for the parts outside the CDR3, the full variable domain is DTGVSQNPRHKITKRGQNVTFRCDPISEHNRLYWYRQTLGQGPEFLTYFQNEAQLEKSRLLSDRFSAERPKGSFSTLEIQRTEQGDSAMYLCASRKYREDPIDGYTFGSGTRLTVV.

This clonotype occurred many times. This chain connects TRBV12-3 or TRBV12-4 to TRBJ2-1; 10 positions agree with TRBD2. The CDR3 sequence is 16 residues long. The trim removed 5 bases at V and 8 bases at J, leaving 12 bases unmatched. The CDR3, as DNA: TGTGCCAGCAGTCCAAAGACTAGCGGGCTGTTTGATGAGCAGTTCTTC. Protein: CASSPKTSGLFDEQFF.

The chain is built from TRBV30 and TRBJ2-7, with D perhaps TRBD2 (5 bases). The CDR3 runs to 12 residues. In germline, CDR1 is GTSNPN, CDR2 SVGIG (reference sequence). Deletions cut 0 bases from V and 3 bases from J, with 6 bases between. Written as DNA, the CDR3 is TGTGCCTGGAGTGTGGCGGGCTACGAGCAGTACTTC. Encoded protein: CAWSVAGYEQYF.

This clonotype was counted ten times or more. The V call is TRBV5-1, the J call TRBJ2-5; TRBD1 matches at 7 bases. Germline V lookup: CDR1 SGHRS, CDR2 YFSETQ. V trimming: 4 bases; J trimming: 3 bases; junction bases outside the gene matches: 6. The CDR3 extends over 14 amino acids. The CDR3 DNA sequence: TGCGCCAGCAGCCTAGGGACAGCCAAAGAGACCCAGTACTTC. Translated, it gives CASSLGTAKETQYF.

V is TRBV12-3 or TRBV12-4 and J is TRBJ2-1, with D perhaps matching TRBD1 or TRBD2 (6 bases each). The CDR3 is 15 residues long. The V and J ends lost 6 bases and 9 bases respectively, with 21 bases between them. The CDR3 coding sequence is TGTGCCAGCAGCACCCACGGGGGCGGTTTGGGTGAGCAGTTCTTC. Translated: CASSTHGGGLGEQFF.

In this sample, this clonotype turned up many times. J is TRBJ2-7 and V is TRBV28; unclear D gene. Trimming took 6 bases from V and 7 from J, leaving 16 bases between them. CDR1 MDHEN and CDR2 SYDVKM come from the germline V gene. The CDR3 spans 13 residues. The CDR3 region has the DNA TGTGCCAGCAGGGAAACGACCGCTGAAGAGCAGTACTTC. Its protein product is CASRETTAEEQYF.

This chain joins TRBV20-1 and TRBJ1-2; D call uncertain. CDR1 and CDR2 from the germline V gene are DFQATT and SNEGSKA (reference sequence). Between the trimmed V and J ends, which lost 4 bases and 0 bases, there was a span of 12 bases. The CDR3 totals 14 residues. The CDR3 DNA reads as TGCAGTGCTACAAAGGACGGACCTAACTATGGCTACACCTTC. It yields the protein CSATKDGPNYGYTF.

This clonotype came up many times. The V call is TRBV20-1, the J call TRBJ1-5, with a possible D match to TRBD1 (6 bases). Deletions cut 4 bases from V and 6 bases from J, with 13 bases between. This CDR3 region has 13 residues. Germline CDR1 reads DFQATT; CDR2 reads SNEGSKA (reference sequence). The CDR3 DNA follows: TGCAGTGCTACACAGGGCTTTCCTCAGCCCCAGCATTTT. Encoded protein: CSATQGFPQPQHF.

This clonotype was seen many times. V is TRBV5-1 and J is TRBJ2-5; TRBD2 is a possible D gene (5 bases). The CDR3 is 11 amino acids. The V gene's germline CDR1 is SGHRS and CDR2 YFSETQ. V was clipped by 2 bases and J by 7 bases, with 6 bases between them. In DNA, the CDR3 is TGCGCCAGCAGCTTAGGAGGGACCCAGTACTTC. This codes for CASSLGGTQYF.

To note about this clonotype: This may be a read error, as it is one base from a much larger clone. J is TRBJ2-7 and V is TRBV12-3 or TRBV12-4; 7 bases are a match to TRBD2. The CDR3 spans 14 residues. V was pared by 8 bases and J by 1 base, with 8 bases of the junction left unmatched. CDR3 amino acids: CASGPLARSYEQYF. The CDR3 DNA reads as TGTGCCAGCGGACCACTAGCGCGTTCCTACGAGCAGTACTTC.

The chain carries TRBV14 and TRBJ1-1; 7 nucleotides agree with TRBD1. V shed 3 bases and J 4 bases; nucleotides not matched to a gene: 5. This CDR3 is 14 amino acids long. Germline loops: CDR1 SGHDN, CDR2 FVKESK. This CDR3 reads CASSQTGKVTEAFF. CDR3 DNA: TGTGCCAGCAGCCAGACAGGGAAGGTCACTGAAGCTTTCTTT.

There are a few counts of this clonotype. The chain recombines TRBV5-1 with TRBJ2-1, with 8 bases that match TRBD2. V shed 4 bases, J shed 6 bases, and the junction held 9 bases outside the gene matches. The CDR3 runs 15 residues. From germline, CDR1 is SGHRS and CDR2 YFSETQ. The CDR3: CASSRGTSGGNEQFF. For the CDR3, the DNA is TGCGCCAGCAGCCGAGGGACTAGTGGGGGCAATGAGCAGTTCTTC.